Below are 8 T cell receptor beta chains sequenced from a single sample in a study of CD8 T cells in Susac syndrome. Reverse transcription of roughly 0.5 to 1 ug RNA was carried out with random hexamers. TCRdb re-called the immunoSEQ multiplex PCR reads through MiXCR, storing one row per CDR3 protein. The sample gives about 200,000 distinct CDR3 sequences, roughly 94% of which show up once; less than 0.11% is in the top ten. Sequenced: CD4+ T cells from PBMCs. All receptors derive from a human donor in good health.

The chain couples TRBV7-2 to TRBJ2-7; a possible D gene is TRBD1 (6 bases). Trimming removed 3 bases from V and 1 base from J, with 10 bases in between. This CDR3 spans 14 amino acids. The V gene's germline CDR1 is SGHTA and CDR2 FQGNSA. The DNA of the CDR3 is TGTGCCAGCAGCTTCAACAGGGCTTCCTACGAGCAGTACTTC. It specifies CASSFNRASYEQYF.

The V gene is TRBV27, the J gene TRBJ2-1; 7 positions agree with TRBD1. V dropped 8 bases and J dropped 4; count of bases not matched to a gene: 8. Per the germline V gene, CDR1 is MNHEY and CDR2 is SMNVEV (reference sequence). The CDR3 extends over 14 amino acids. The CDR3 region is CASATRDSYNEQFF. In DNA, the CDR3 is TGTGCCAGCGCCACCCGGGACAGTTACAATGAGCAGTTCTTC.

The rearrangement uses TRBV5-6 and TRBJ2-3; D is undetermined. Germline V gene data show CDR1 as SGHDT and CDR2 as YYEEEE. V gave up 2 bases and J gave up 6 bases, with 19 bases separating them. The CDR3 totals 16 residues. The CDR3 region has the DNA TGTGCCAGCAGCTTACTTCAGCCTTCATATCAGGATACGCAGTATTTT. Amino acid sequence: CASSLLQPSYQDTQYF.

DNA for the CDR3: TGCAGTGCTAGACCCGTGGCTAGCACAGATACGCAGTATTTT. Amino acids: CSARPVASTDTQYF. The chain employs TRBV20-1 and TRBJ2-3; D is unclear. Per the germline V gene, CDR1 is DFQATT and CDR2 is SNEGSKA (reference sequence). This CDR3 comprises 14 residues. V lost 2 bases and J 0 bases, leaving 9 bases between the germline ends.

The chain carries TRBV27 and TRBJ1-2, with D tentatively TRBD1 (5 bases). This CDR3 is 19 amino acids long. Germline V gene lookup returns CDR1 MNHEY and CDR2 SMNVEV (reference sequence). V shed 5 bases and J shed 2 bases, with 27 bases lying between them. CDR3: CASSPMATVPGRNNYGYTF. CDR3 nucleotides: TGTGCCAGCAGTCCGATGGCCACTGTCCCGGGACGGAACAACTATGGCTACACCTTC.

The chain recombines TRBV12-3 or TRBV12-4 with TRBJ2-7; 11 bases match TRBD2. V shed 6 bases and J 1 base; nucleotides not matched to a gene: 5. The CDR3 loop spans 15 amino acids. DNA for the CDR3: TGTGCCAGCAGATCGGGACTAGCGGATTCCTACGAGCAGTACGTC. Protein product: CASRSGLADSYEQYV.

The V gene is TRBV20-1, the J gene TRBJ2-1; D remains ambiguous. This CDR3 spans 15 amino acids. V was trimmed by 5 bases and J by 1 base, leaving 15 bases between them. From germline, CDR1 is DFQATT and CDR2 SNEGSKA (reference sequence). Written as DNA, the CDR3 is TGCAGTGCTGAGACCGGGTTACTATCCTACAATGAGCAGTTCTTC. It is translated as CSAETGLLSYNEQFF.

A single count supports this clonotype. The rearrangement uses TRBV20-1 and TRBJ1-1; maybe TRBD1 (5 bases). The V gene's germline CDR1 is DFQATT and CDR2 SNEGSKA (reference sequence). Between the trimmed V and J ends, which lost 3 bases and 2 bases, there was a span of 7 bases. The CDR3 totals 12 residues. CDR3 in DNA: TGCAGTGCTAGCCAGGGAAACACTGAAGCTTTCTTT. It yields the protein CSASQGNTEAFF.